This T cell receptor beta chain was profiled in a study of blood T cell repertoires in COVID-19. Study-level background: The samples span acute and convalescent COVID-19 from the United States, Italy and Spain. Sources were T cells, B-cell-depleted T cells, or PBMCs; the material itself was cDNA or gDNA.

This CDR3 contains 14 residues. Per the germline V gene, CDR1 is SGHRS and CDR2 is YFSETQ. Trimming shortened V by 4 bases and J by 3 bases, and 13 bases separated the two germline ends. This table comes from immunoSEQ multiplex PCR, and its TCRdb copy is limited to in-frame clones, with some not included. The profile covers roughly 210,000 clones, with about 87% appearing a single time and under 2% taken by the ten largest. The chain combines TRBV5-1 with TRBJ2-5; weak D call: TRBD2 (6 bases). Specimen: peripheral blood. The sequence was obtained from a man between 65 and 79 years old with acute or convalescent COVID-19. CDR3 coding DNA: TGCGCCAGCAGCGCCGGGGGACTGAAAGAGACCCAGTACTTC. This codes for CASSAGGLKETQYF.